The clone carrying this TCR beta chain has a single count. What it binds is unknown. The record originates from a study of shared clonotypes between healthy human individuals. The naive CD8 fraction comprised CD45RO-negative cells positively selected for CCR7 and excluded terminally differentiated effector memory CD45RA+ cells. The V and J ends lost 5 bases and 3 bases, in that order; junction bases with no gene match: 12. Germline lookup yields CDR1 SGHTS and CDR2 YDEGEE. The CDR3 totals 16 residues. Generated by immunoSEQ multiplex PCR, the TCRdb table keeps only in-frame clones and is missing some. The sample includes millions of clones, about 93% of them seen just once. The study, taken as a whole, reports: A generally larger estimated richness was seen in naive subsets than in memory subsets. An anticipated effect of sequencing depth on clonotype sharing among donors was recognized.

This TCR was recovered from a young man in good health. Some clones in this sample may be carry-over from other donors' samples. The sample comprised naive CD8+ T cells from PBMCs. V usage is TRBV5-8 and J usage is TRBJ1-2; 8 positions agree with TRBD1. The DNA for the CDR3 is TGTGCCAGCAGTCCGGACAGGGCGGCTTGGGACTATGGCTACACCTTC. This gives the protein CASSPDRAAWDYGYTF. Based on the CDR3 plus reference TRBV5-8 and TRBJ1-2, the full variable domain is EAGVTQSPTHLIKTRGQQATLRCSPISGHTSVYWYQQALGLGLQFLLWYDEGEERNRGNFPPRFSGRQFPNYSSELNVNALELEDSALYLCASSPDRAAWDYGYTFGSGTRLTVV.